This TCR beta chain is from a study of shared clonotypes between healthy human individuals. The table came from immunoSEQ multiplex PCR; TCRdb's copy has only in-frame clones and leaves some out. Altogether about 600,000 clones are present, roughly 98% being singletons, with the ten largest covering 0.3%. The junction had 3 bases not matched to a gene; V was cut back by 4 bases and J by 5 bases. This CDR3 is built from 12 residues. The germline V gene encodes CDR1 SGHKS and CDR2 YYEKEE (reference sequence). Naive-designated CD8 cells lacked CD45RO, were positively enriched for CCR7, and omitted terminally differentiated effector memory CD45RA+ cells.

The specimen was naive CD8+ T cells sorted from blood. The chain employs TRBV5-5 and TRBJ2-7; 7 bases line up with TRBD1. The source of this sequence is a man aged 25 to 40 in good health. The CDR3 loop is CASSHRGDEQYF. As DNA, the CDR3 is TGTGCCAGCAGCCACAGGGGTGACGAGCAGTACTTC.